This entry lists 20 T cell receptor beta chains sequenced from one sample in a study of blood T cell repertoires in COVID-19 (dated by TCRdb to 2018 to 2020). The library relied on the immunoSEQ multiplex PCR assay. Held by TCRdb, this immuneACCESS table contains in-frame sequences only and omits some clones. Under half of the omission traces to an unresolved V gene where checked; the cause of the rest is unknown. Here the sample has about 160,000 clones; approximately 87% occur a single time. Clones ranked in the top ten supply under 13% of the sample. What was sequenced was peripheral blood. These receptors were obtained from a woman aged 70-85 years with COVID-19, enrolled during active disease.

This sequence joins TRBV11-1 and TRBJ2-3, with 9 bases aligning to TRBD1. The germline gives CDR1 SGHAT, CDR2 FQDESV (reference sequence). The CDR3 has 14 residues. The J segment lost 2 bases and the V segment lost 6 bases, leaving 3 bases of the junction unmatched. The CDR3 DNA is TGTGCCAGCAGTCGGGACAGGGCCACAGATACGCAGTATTTT. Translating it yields CASSRDRATDTQYF.

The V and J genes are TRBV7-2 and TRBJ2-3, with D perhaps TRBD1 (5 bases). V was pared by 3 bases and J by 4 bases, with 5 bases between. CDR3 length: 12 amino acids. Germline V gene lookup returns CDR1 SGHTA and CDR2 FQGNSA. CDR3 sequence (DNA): TGTGCCAGCAGCTTCAGGGCAGATACGCAGTATTTT. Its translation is CASSFRADTQYF.

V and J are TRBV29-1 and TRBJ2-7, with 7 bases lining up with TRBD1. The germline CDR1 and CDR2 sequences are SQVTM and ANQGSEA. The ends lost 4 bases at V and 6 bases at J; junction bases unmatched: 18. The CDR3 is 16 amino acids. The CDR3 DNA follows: TGCAGCGTTGGTTCCCCCCAGGGGGTGGGAACCGGCGAGCAGTACTTC. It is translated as CSVGSPQGVGTGEQYF.

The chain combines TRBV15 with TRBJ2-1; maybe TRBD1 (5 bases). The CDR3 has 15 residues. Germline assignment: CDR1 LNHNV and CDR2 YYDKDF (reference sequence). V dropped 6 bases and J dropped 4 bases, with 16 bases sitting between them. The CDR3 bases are TGTGCCACCAGAGTCGCAGGGCCAAATTACAATGAGCAGTTCTTC. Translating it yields CATRVAGPNYNEQFF.

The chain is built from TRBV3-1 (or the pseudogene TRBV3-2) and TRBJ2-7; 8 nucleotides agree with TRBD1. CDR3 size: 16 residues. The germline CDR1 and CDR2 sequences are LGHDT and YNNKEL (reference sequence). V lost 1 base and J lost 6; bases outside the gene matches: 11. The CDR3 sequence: CASSQGSLRGLSEQYF. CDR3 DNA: TGTGCCAGCAGCCAAGGATCCCTCAGGGGGCTTTCCGAGCAGTACTTC.

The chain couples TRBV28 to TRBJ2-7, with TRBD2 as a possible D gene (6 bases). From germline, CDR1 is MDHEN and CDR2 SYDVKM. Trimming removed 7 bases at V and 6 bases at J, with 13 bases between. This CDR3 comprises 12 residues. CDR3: CASTGGVIEQYF. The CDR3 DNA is TGTGCCAGCACAGGCGGGGTAATCGAGCAGTACTTC.

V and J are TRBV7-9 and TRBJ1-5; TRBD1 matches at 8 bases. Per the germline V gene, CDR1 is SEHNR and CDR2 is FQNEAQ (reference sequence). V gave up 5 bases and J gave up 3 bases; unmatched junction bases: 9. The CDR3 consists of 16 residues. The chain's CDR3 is CASSATDRVDNQPQHF. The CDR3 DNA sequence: TGTGCCAGCAGCGCCACGGACAGGGTCGACAATCAGCCCCAGCATTTT.

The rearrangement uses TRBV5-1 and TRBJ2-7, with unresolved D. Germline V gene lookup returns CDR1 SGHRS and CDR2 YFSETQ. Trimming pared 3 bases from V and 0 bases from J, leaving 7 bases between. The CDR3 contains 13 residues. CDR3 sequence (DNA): TGCGCCAGCAGCTCCGACAACTCCTACGAGCAGTACTTC. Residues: CASSSDNSYEQYF.

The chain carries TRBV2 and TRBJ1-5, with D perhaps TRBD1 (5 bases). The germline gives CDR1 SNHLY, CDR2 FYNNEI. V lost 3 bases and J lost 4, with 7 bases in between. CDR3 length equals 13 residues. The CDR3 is CASSDRANQPQHF. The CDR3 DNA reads TGTGCCAGCAGTGACAGGGCTAATCAGCCCCAGCATTTT.

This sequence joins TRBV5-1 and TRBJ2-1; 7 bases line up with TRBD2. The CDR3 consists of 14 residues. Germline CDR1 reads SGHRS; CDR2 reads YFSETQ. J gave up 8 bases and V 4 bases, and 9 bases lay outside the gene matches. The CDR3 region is CASSTGLIGDEQFF. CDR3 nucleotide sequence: TGCGCCAGCAGCACGGGACTAATCGGCGATGAGCAGTTCTTC.

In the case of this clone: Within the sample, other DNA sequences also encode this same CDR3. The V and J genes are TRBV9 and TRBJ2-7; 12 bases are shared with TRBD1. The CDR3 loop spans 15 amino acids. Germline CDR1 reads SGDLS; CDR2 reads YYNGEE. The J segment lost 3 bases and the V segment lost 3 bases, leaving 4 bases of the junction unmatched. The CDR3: CASSAGTGGFYEQYF. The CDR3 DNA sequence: TGTGCCAGCAGCGCGGGGACAGGGGGCTTCTACGAGCAGTACTTC.

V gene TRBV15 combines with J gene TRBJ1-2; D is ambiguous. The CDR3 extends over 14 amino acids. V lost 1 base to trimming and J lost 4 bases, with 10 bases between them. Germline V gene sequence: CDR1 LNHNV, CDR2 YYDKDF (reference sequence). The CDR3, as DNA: TGTGCCACCAGCAGAGGTCAGGTCAGCTATGGCTACACCTTC. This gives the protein CATSRGQVSYGYTF.

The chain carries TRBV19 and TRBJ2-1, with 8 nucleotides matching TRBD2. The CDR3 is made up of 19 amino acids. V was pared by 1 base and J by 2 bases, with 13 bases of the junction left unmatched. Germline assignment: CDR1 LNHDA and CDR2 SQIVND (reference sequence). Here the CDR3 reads CASSIVGMQGLGPYNEQFF. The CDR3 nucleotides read TGTGCCAGTAGTATAGTAGGGATGCAGGGACTAGGACCCTACAATGAGCAGTTCTTC.

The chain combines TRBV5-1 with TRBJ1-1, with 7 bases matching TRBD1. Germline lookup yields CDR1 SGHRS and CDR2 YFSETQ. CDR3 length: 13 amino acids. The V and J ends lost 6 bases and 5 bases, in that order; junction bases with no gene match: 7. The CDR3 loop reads CASISTGSTEAFF. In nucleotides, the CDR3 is TGCGCCAGCATATCGACAGGGAGTACTGAAGCTTTCTTT.

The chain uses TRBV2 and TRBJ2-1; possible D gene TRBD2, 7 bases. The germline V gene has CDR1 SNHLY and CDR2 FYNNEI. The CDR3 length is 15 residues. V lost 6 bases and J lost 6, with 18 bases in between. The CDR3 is CASRGREAGVNEQFF. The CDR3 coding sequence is TGTGCCAGCAGAGGGAGGGAAGCAGGGGTCAATGAGCAGTTCTTC.

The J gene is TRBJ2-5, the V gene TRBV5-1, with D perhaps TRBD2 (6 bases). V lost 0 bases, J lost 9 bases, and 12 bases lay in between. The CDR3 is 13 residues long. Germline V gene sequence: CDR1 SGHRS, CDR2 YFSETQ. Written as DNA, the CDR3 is TGCGCCAGCAGCTTGGAGCTAGCGACGGCCCAGTACTTC. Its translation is CASSLELATAQYF. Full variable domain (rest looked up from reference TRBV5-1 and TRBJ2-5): KAGVTQTPRYLIKTRGQQVTLSCSPISGHRSVSWYQQTPGQGLQFLFEYFSETQRNKGNFPGRFSGRQFSNSRSEMNVSTLELGDSALYLCASSLELATAQYFGPGTRLLVL.

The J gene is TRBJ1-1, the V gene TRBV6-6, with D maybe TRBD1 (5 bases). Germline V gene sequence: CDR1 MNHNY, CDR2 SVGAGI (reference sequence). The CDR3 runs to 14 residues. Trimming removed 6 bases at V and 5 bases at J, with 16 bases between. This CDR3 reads CASSPPGGRTEAFF. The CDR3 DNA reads TGTGCCAGCAGCCCCCCCGGGGGAAGGACTGAAGCTTTCTTT.

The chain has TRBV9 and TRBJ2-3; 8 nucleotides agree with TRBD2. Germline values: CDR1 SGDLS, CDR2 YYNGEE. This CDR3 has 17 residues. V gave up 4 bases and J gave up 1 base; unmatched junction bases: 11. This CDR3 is CASSLTGGPLGTDTQYF. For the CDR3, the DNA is TGTGCCAGCAGCTTGACGGGGGGGCCATTGGGCACAGATACGCAGTATTTT.

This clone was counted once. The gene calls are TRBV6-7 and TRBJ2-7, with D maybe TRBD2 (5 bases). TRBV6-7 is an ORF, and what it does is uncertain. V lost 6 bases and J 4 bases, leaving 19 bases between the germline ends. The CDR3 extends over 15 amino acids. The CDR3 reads CASRITGVIRYEQYF. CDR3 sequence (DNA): TGTGCCAGCAGAATCACCGGGGTAATAAGATACGAGCAGTACTTC.

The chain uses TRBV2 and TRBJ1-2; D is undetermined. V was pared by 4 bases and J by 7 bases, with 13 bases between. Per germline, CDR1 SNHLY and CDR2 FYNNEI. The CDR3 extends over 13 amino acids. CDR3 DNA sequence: TGTGCCAGCAGTGTCGCACCGCGCGGTGGCTACACCTTC. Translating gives CASSVAPRGGYTF.